This T cell receptor (beta chain) was identified during a study of cytomegalovirus exposure and HLA in healthy donors (dated by TCRdb to about 2017). Background for the entire study: The 650 to 800 repertoires of the first cohort and the roughly 110 validation repertoires were produced on the same platform, according to a later analysis. The study was designed to test whether signatures of past pathogen exposure could be identified by cataloging public T cell receptors. In addition to the first cohort of about 650 subjects, a separate validation cohort of over 90 different subjects was used. The study combined high-throughput TCR immunosequencing, statistical association of individual TCRs with disease status, and machine learning to predict cytomegalovirus infection status. Findings and caveats that apply to the study as a whole: Most TCR sequences were seen in very few donors, while some public TCRs were found in many individuals. A total of 150 or so TCR beta chains were listed by the study as associated with cytomegalovirus. In a later analysis, TCRs clustered in the first cohort were found to also tend to co-occur in the approximately 110 validation repertoires, with 90% to 95% of cluster scores above 0. A later analysis lacked HLA typing for the validation cohort, so it scored co-occurrence in that cohort across all 110 or so repertoires. In vitro tests confirmed that a few of the cytomegalovirus-associated TCR beta chains recognize cytomegalovirus antigens. The classifier was reported to diagnose cytomegalovirus status with high specificity and sensitivity in both the original cohort and the validation cohort. The authors suggested that the approach could potentially be generalized to other disease states and immunological phenotypes.

As for this clone: What antigen it recognizes has not been identified. Base qualities are not recorded, but no much larger clone differs from it by a single base.

V is cut back by 3 bases and J by 9 bases, with 13 bases in the junction unmatched. The germline V gene (reference sequence) provides CDR1 PRHDT and CDR2 FYEKMQ. The CDR3 contains 15 residues, cysteine and phenylalanine counted. Just the 45-base CDR3 DNA is kept, in frame starting at base 1. Donors formed part of the validation cohort, which comprised about 120 subjects and was distinct from the first cohort of some 700 subjects. The library came from the immunoSEQ multiplex PCR assay. The authors' pipeline ran thus. To diagnose cytomegalovirus status from the catalog of TCR beta chain sequences, a statistical classification framework was built. TCRdb re-hosts the immuneACCESS table, in-frame sequences only. Its copies lack some clones; in the studies checked, an unresolved V gene accounts for under half of them, and the cause for the rest is not known. Clonal size and the V and J genes are those of that table, whereas D and trimming came from the DNA. The sample data list about 82,000 clones, and just under 95% of these were observed just once. The biggest ten clones account for roughly 0.62% of the sample.

The sequence was collected from a man aged 18-30 years in good health and CMV-seronegative. Recombination joined TRBV13 with TRBJ1-2; the junction holds 7 bases that match TRBD1. Source material: PBMCs. The sequence in DNA is TGTGCCAGCAGCTTCGACAGGGAGGACACCAATAGCTACACCTTC. Its translation reads: CASSFDREDTNSYTF.